The 16 T cell receptor beta chains presented below share a single source sample, sequenced in a study of blood T cell repertoires in COVID-19. The assay was immunoSEQ multiplex PCR, and TCRdb's table has in-frame clones only and misses some. The sample comprises 200,000 to 250,000 clones, around 87% of which are singletons, and roughly 7.2% rests with the top ten. Sequencing was performed on PBMCs or T cells enriched from blood (not recorded which). All receptors derive from a man under 40 in a cohort exposed to, infected with or recovered from COVID-19 (not recorded which).

This chain joins TRBV6-5 and TRBJ1-3; TRBD1 is a possible D gene (6 bases). The germline V gene has CDR1 MNHEY and CDR2 SVGAGI. With 4 bases removed from V and 4 bases from J, the gap between germline ends came to 14 bases. This CDR3 region has 15 residues. In DNA form, the CDR3 reads TGTGCCAGCAGTTCTTACAGGGCTGCCGGAAACACCATATATTTT. Its protein product is CASSSYRAAGNTIYF.

The V call is TRBV4-1, the J call TRBJ2-7; 10 bases fit TRBD2. The CDR3 covers 16 residues. From germline, CDR1 is MGHRA and CDR2 YSYEKL. The V gene end was trimmed by 1 base and the J gene end by 5 bases; junction bases not matched to a gene: 8. DNA of the CDR3: TGCGCCAGCAGCCAAGGAGCGGGAGGGCCCCGGGACGAGCAGTACTTC. Translation gives CASSQGAGGPRDEQYF.

The chain has TRBV7-9 and TRBJ2-7; no clear D gene. The length of the CDR3 is 11 residues. V lost 7 bases, J lost 5 bases, and 9 bases lay in between. CDR1 is SEHNR, CDR2 FQNEAQ, per germline (reference sequence). CDR3 in DNA: TGTGCCAGCATCACGGGTGACGAGCAGTACTTC. Encoded protein: CASITGDEQYF.

This clone was observed a few times. The chain employs TRBV7-2 and TRBJ1-6; TRBD1 agrees at 10 bases. J gave up 7 bases and V 7 bases, and 7 bases lay outside the gene matches. Germline V lookup: CDR1 SGHTA, CDR2 FQGNSA. This CDR3 contains 15 residues. CDR3 residues: CASTSGQGVNSPLHF. CDR3 DNA: TGTGCCAGCACCTCTGGACAGGGGGTGAATTCACCCCTCCACTTT.

The chain combines TRBV19 with TRBJ2-7, with 12 positions matching TRBD1. Trimming at V came to 7 bases and at J to 6 bases, leaving 4 bases not matched to a gene. Germline V gives CDR1 LNHDA, CDR2 SQIVND (reference sequence). This CDR3 has 13 amino acids. CDR3 region: CASIGTGGTEQYF. CDR3 in DNA: TGTGCCAGTATTGGGACAGGGGGCACCGAGCAGTACTTC.

The chain carries TRBV24-1 and TRBJ2-2, with 12 bases that match TRBD1. The trim removed 1 base at V and 3 bases at J, leaving 8 bases unmatched. The CDR3 consists of 19 residues. Germline V gene lookup returns CDR1 KGHDR and CDR2 SFDVKD. The CDR3 reads CATSDFLPGTGGDTGELFF. CDR3 coding DNA: TGTGCCACCAGTGATTTCCTGCCTGGGACAGGGGGCGACACCGGGGAGCTGTTTTTT.

The chain carries TRBV18 and TRBJ2-3, with no clear D. This CDR3 spans 13 amino acids. The V and J ends lost 3 bases and 1 base respectively, with 5 bases between them. Looked up from germline, CDR1 is KGHSH and CDR2 is LQKENI. CDR3 amino acids: CASSPTGTDTQYF. Here the CDR3 DNA reads TGTGCCAGCTCACCTACAGGCACAGATACGCAGTATTTT.

The chain has TRBV25-1 and TRBJ1-6, with D possibly matching TRBD1 (5 bases). Germline loops: CDR1 MGHDK, CDR2 SYGVNS. This CDR3 contains 17 residues. V was trimmed by 6 bases and J by 8 bases, leaving 23 bases between them. The CDR3 protein is CASSSHQEGRRDSPLHF. CDR3 DNA: TGTGCCAGCAGCTCTCACCAGGAGGGGAGAAGGGATTCACCCCTCCACTTT.

This sequence joins TRBV19 and TRBJ1-5; 7 positions match TRBD1. The germline V gene encodes CDR1 LNHDA and CDR2 SQIVND (reference sequence). This CDR3 contains 16 residues. The V and J ends lost 1 base and 1 base, in that order; junction bases with no gene match: 4. The CDR3 here is CASSIARRGSNQPQHF. CDR3 bases: TGTGCCAGTAGTATAGCCCGCAGGGGGAGCAATCAGCCCCAGCATTTT.

The rearrangement links TRBV6-2 or TRBV6-3 to TRBJ1-1; D may be TRBD1 (5 bases). Germline-derived CDR1 and CDR2 are MNHEY and SVGEGT. There are 15 residues in the CDR3. The V end lost 0 bases, the J end lost 0 bases, and 8 bases lay between the germline ends. The CDR3 DNA sequence: TGTGCCAGCAGTTACTCGACAGCAATGAACACTGAAGCTTTCTTT. Translating gives CASSYSTAMNTEAFF.

The CDR3 nucleotides are TGTGCCAGCAGCTCTCGGACAGCTTTAGCTAACTATGGCTACACCTTC. Protein: CASSSRTALANYGYTF. The rearrangement joins TRBV11-2 to TRBJ1-2, with D perhaps TRBD1 (6 bases). CDR1 SGHAT and CDR2 FQNNGV come from the germline V gene. CDR3 length: 16 residues. Trimming cost V 4 bases and J 0 bases, with 15 bases left between them. Full variable domain (missing parts from reference TRBV11-2 and TRBJ1-2): EAGVAQSPRYKIIEKRQSVAFWCNPISGHATLYWYQQILGQGPKLLIQFQNNGVVDDSQLPKDRFSAERLKGVDSTLKIQPAKLEDSAVYLCASSSRTALANYGYTFGSGTRLTVV.

The chain links TRBV7-2 to TRBJ1-5, with D unclear. The CDR3 contains 13 residues. Per the germline V gene, CDR1 is SGHTA and CDR2 is FQGNSA. V gave up 3 bases and J gave up 2 bases, with 5 bases separating them. CDR3 nucleotides: TGTGCCAGCAGCTTTAGCGGCAATCAGCCCCAGCATTTT. It codes for CASSFSGNQPQHF. Full variable domain (missing parts from reference TRBV7-2 and TRBJ1-5): GAGVSQSPSNKVTEKGKDVELRCDPISGHTALYWYRQSLGQGLEFLIYFQGNSAPDKSGLPSDRFSAERTGGSVSTLTIQRTQQEDSAVYLCASSFSGNQPQHFGDGTRLSIL.

The chain uses TRBV2 and TRBJ1-6; D perhaps matches TRBD1 (5 bases). Germline V gene sequence: CDR1 SNHLY, CDR2 FYNNEI. The ends were cut back, 10 bases at V and 7 bases at J, with 20 bases in the middle. This CDR3 is 15 amino acids long. Here the CDR3 DNA reads TGTGCCACCGCCCAACCGCAGGGTGTGAATTCACCCCTCCACTTT. This translates into CATAQPQGVNSPLHF.

This clone was found a few times. The J gene is TRBJ2-7, the V gene TRBV4-1; 12 bases line up with TRBD2. The V segment lost 4 bases and the J segment 5 bases; nucleotides outside the gene matches: 15. The germline V gene encodes CDR1 MGHRA and CDR2 YSYEKL. This CDR3 contains 18 residues. The DNA of the CDR3 is TGCGCCAGCAGCCCATCGGGGGCTAGCGGGAGGGTACTCGACGAGCAGTACTTC. Protein sequence: CASSPSGASGRVLDEQYF.

J is TRBJ2-7 and V is TRBV6-5; tentative D call: TRBD2 (5 bases). The CDR3 runs 14 residues. CDR1 MNHEY and CDR2 SVGAGI come from the germline V gene. Trimming removed 0 bases at V and 6 bases at J, with 12 bases between. In DNA, the CDR3 is TGTGCCAGCAGTTACTCGGTGGAGGCGGTCGAGCAGTACTTC. Protein product: CASSYSVEAVEQYF.

This clone turned up a few times. The rearrangement uses TRBV11-2 and TRBJ2-7; tentative D call: TRBD1 (5 bases). CDR3 size: 14 residues. Trimming stripped 1 base from V and 0 bases from J, with 7 bases between. CDR1 and CDR2 (germline): SGHAT, FQNNGV. As DNA, the CDR3 is TGTGCCAGCAGCTTAGGCAGGGCCTCCTACGAGCAGTACTTC. This encodes CASSLGRASYEQYF.